The 8 T cell receptor beta chains below were found in one sample sequenced in a study of beta chain features in type 1 diabetes. The investigators reverse transcribed all of the isolated RNA, so they sequenced expressed TCRB transcripts. The assay was immunoSEQ multiplex PCR, and TCRdb's table has in-frame clones only and misses some. The sample consists of 350,000 or so clones, about 18% of them appearing once. Source material: naive CD4+ T cells from blood. Source of these receptors: a woman aged 18-29 years in good health.

This chain joins TRBV28 and TRBJ2-1; 10 positions agree with TRBD2. This CDR3 region has 15 residues. The trim removed 7 bases at V and 3 bases at J, leaving 6 bases unmatched. Per germline, CDR1 MDHEN and CDR2 SYDVKM. CDR3 sequence: CASTPSGRSYNEQFF. CDR3 DNA sequence: TGTGCCAGCACCCCTAGCGGGAGAAGCTACAATGAGCAGTTCTTC.

This clone was picked up a small number of times. The V gene is TRBV6-6, the J gene TRBJ1-1; TRBD1 aligns across 9 bases. The length of the CDR3 is 13 residues. V trimming: 7 bases; J trimming: 6 bases; junction bases outside the gene matches: 6. The germline gives CDR1 MNHNY, CDR2 SVGAGI (reference sequence). CDR3 sequence (DNA): TGTGCCAGCAAGGACAGGGGAAACGCTGAAGCTTTCTTT. Protein sequence: CASKDRGNAEAFF.

This clone was recorded a few times. The chain links TRBV18 to TRBJ2-7, with a weak D call TRBD1 (6 bases). Looked up from germline, CDR1 is KGHSH and CDR2 is LQKENI. Deletions cut 4 bases from V and 1 base from J, with 14 bases between. The CDR3 is 15 amino acids. Here the CDR3 DNA reads TGTGCCAGCTCACGGGGATCTGGACAGTCCTACGAGCAGTACTTC. Its protein is CASSRGSGQSYEQYF.

The sample holds a few counts of this clone. The rearrangement joins TRBV5-1 to TRBJ2-6; 7 bases fit TRBD1. This CDR3 has 16 residues. V shed 2 bases, J shed 3 bases, and the junction held 5 bases outside the gene matches. Germline V gene data show CDR1 as SGHRS and CDR2 as YFSETQ. The CDR3 DNA sequence: TGCGCCAGCAGCTTCCAAGGGACAGTTGGGGCCAACGTCCTGACTTTC. Its protein product is CASSFQGTVGANVLTF.

The chain combines TRBV2 with TRBJ2-7; possible D gene TRBD1, 5 bases. Trimming removed 6 bases from V and 2 bases from J, with 5 bases in between. Germline lookup yields CDR1 SNHLY and CDR2 FYNNEI. The CDR3 covers 11 residues. CDR3 protein: CASRTAYEQYF. The CDR3, as DNA: TGTGCCAGCAGGACAGCCTACGAGCAGTACTTC.

In this sample, this clone turned up a few times. This chain links TRBV25-1 with TRBJ2-2; D may be TRBD1 (5 bases). CDR1 and CDR2 from the germline V gene are MGHDK and SYGVNS. The V end lost 5 bases, the J end lost 1 base, and 8 bases lay between the germline ends. The CDR3 consists of 14 residues. For the CDR3, the DNA is TGTGCCAGCAGTACACAGGTGAACACCGGGGAGCTGTTTTTT. This gives the protein CASSTQVNTGELFF.

The gene calls are TRBV30 and TRBJ1-2; D is possibly TRBD1 (5 bases). Germline values: CDR1 GTSNPN, CDR2 SVGIG (reference sequence). The CDR3 sequence is 14 residues long. With 0 bases removed from V and 4 bases from J, the gap between germline ends came to 12 bases. In DNA form, the CDR3 reads TGTGCCTGGAGTGTAAGTCGGGGGTCCTATGGCTACACCTTC. Amino acid sequence: CAWSVSRGSYGYTF. The complete variable domain, with remaining parts taken from reference TRBV30 and TRBJ1-2, reads SQTIHQWPATLVQPVGSPLSLECTVEGTSNPNLYWYRQAAGRGLQLLFYSVGIGQISSEVPQNLSASRPQDRQFILSSKKLLLSDSGFYLCAWSVSRGSYGYTFGSGTRLTVV.

In its sample, this clone was seen a few times. The V gene is TRBV7-2, the J gene TRBJ2-1; D call uncertain. Between the trimmed V and J ends, which lost 5 bases and 6 bases, there was a span of 8 bases. Germline CDR1 reads SGHTA; CDR2 reads FQGNSA. The CDR3 sequence is 12 residues long. CDR3 region: CASSQGANEQFF. The CDR3 nucleotides are TGTGCCAGCAGCCAAGGAGCCAATGAGCAGTTCTTC.